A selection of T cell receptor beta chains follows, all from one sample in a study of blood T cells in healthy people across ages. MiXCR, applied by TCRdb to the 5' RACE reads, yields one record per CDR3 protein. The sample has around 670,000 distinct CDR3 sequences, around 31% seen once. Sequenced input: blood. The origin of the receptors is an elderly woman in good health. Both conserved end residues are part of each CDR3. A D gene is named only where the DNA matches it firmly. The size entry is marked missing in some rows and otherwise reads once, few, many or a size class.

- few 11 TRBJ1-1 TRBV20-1 TGCAGTGCTAGAACGGGGACTGAAGCTTTCTTT CSARTGTEAFF
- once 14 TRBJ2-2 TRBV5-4 TGTGCCAGCAGCTTGGGCCAACCGACCGGGGAGCTGTTTTTT CASSLGQPTGELFF
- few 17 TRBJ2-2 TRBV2 TGTGCCAGCAGTGAGGAGTCAGGGCGCTTCGACACCGGGGAGCTGTTTTTT CASSEESGRFDTGELFF
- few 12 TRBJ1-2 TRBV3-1 TGTGCCAGCAGCCAAGAGTCCTATGGCTACACCTTC CASSQESYGYTF
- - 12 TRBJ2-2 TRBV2 TGTGCCAGCACCAGGGACACCGGGGAGCTGTTTTTT CASTRDTGELFF
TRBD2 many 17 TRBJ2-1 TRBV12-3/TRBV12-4 TGTGCCAGCATTCGGACTAGCGGGGGCCGAAGGGCCGATGAGCAGTTCTTC CASIRTSGGRRADEQFF
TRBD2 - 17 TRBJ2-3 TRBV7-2 TGTGCCAGCAGCTTAGTCGGGACCGGGGGGGCTAAAGATACGCAGTATTTT CASSLVGTGGAKDTQYF
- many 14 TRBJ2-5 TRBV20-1 TGCAGTGCAATTTACCCGGGGGCCCAAGAGACCCAGTACTTC CSAIYPGAQETQYF
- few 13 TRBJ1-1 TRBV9 TGTGCCAGCAGCGTATTTCAGGCCACTGAAGCTTTCTTT CASSVFQATEAFF
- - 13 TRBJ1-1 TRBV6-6 TGTGCCAGCAGTTACTCGAGTCCAGGGGAAGCTTTCTTT CASSYSSPGEAFF
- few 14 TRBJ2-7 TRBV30 TGTGCCTGGAGTGTAGGCGGGCGATCCTACGAGCAGTACTTC CAWSVGGRSYEQYF
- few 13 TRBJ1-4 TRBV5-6 TGTGCCAGCAATGGGATGAGGGGAGAAAAACTGTTTTTT CASNGMRGEKLFF
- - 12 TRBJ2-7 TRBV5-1 TGCGCCAGCAGCTTCTGGAGGGACGAGCAGTACTTC CASSFWRDEQYF
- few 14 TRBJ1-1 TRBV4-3 TGCGCCAGCAGCCAAGGGGCGGGGAAGTATGAAGCTTTCTTT CASSQGAGKYEAFF
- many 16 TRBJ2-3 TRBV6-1 TGTGCCAGCAGTGAAGGAGGGGGGGGCGGCACAGATACGCAGTATTTT CASSEGGGGGTDTQYF
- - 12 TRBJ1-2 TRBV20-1 TGCAGTGCTGTTGACAGTAACTATGGCTACACCTTC CSAVDSNYGYTF
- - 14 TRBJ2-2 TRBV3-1 TGTGCCAGCAGCCAAGGCTCAAGGGCCGGGGAGCTGTTTTTT CASSQGSRAGELFF
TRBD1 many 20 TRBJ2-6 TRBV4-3 TGCGCCAGCAGCCAAGACAGGGGGTTCTTCTTGGGGTCTGGGGCCAACGTCCTGACTTTC CASSQDRGFFLGSGANVLTF
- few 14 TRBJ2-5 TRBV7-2 TGTGCCAGCAGCTTTATTGGCAGCCAAGAGACCCAGTACTTC CASSFIGSQETQYF
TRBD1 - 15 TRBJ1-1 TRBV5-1 TGCGCCAGCCACCGGGACAGGGCCATGAACACTGAAGCTTTCTTT CASHRDRAMNTEAFF
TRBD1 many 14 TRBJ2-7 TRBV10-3 TGTGCCATCAGTGAAAAAGGGACAGCATACGAGCAGTACTTC CAISEKGTAYEQYF
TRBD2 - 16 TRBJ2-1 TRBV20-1 TGCAGTGCTAGAGATCCAACTAGCGGGGGAGGGAATGAGCAGTTCTTC CSARDPTSGGGNEQFF
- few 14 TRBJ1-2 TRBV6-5 TGTGCCAGCAGTTATCAATCAGGGCAGGGTGGCTACACCTTC CASSYQSGQGGYTF
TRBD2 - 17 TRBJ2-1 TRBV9 TGTGCCAGCAGCGCTCGGGGCGGCGGGGGGTCGAGGAATGAGCAGTTCTTC CASSARGGGGSRNEQFF
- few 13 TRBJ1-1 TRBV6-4 TGTGCCAGCAGTGAGTCAGTTAACACTGAAGCTTTCTTT CASSESVNTEAFF
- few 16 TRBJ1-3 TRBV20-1 TGCAGTGCTAGAGATCTCGCTAGGGAGTCTGGAAACACCATATATTTT CSARDLARESGNTIYF
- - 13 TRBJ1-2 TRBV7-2 TGTGCCAGCAGCTCGGGATATAACTATGGCTACACCTTC CASSSGYNYGYTF
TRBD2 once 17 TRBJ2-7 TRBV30 TGTGCCTGGAGTGACTCACAGCGGGGGCTAACATACAATGAGCAGTACTTC CAWSDSQRGLTYNEQYF
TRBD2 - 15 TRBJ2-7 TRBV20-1 TGCAGTGCCACGACCGGGACTAGCCTCTTCTACGAGCAGTACTTC CSATTGTSLFYEQYF
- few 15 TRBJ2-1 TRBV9 TGTGCCAGCAGCGTAGACGGGGCCCCCTTTTCTGAGCAGTTCTTC CASSVDGAPFSEQFF
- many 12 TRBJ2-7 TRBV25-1 TGTGCCAGCAGTGAGCTGGACTACGAGCAGTACTTC CASSELDYEQYF
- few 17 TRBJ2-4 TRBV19 TGTGCCAGTAGCAGGGAAGGCCGGGACAACCCCAAAAACATTCAGTACTTC CASSREGRDNPKNIQYF
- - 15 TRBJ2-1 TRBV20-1 TGCAGTGCTAGGGCCGACTCGGCCCACTACAATGAGCAGTTCTTC CSARADSAHYNEQFF
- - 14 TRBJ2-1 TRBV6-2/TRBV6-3 TGTGTCAGTAGCGCAGGGATTTCCTACAATGAGCAGTTCTTC CVSSAGISYNEQFF
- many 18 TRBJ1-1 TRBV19 TGTGCCAGTATTACGACCCATATGGGGCCCGCGCTAAACACTGAAGCTTTCTTT CASITTHMGPALNTEAFF
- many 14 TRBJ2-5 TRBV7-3 TGTGCCAGCAGCTTAGAGGGGGGAGGAGAGACCCAGTACTTC CASSLEGGGETQYF
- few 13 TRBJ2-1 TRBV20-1 TGCAGTGCCACTCGGACTTACTACAATGAGCAGTTCTTC CSATRTYYNEQFF
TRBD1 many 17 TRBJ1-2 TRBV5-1 TGCGCCAGCAGCTTGGGGGGACAGGAGCGTACTAGTTATGGCTACACCTTC CASSLGGQERTSYGYTF
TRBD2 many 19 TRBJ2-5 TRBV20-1 TGCAGTGCTAGAGATTCGGATTCGTGGACTAGCGGGGGCCAAGAGACCCAGTACTTC CSARDSDSWTSGGQETQYF
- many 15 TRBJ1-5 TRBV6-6 TGTGCCAGCAGATACTCAGAATATAGGGACCAGCCCCAGCATTTT CASRYSEYRDQPQHF
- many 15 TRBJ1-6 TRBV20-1 TGCAGTGCTAGAGATTCGGGTATGGATAATTCACCCCTCCACTTT CSARDSGMDNSPLHF
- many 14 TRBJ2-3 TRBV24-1 TGTGCCAAGGATGGGGGTCTTCGCCGTGATACGCAGTATTTT CAKDGGLRRDTQYF
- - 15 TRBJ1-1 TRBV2 TGTGCCAGCAGTGAGGTCCCTCTCGTTCGGACTGAAGCTTTCTTT CASSEVPLVRTEAFF
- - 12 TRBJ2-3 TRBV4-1 TGCGCCAGCGGTAGGGTCACAGATACGCAGTATTTT CASGRVTDTQYF
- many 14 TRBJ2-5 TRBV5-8 TGTGCCAGCAGCTTGGGACTCCTCCGAGAGACCCAGTACTTC CASSLGLLRETQYF
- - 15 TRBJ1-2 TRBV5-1 TGCGCCAGCAGCCTATCTATGGACCTAGGACATGGCTACACCTTC CASSLSMDLGHGYTF
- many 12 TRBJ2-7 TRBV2 TGTGCCAGCAAGCAGGGGAACTACGAGCAGTACTTC CASKQGNYEQYF
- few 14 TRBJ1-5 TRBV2 TGTGCCAGCAGTGGGGCCCAGTCCAATCAGCCCCAGCATTTT CASSGAQSNQPQHF
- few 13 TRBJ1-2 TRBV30 TGTGCCTGGAGTGTTCTCGGTCCTGGGGGCTACACCTTC CAWSVLGPGGYTF
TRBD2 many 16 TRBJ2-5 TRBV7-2 TGTGCCAGCAGCTTACTAGCGGGGGGGATAGGAGAGACCCAGTACTTC CASSLLAGGIGETQYF
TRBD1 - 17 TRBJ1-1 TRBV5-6 TGTGCCAGCAGACCATTAGTAGGGGGCGCCCGGGGCACTGAAGCTTTCTTT CASRPLVGGARGTEAFF
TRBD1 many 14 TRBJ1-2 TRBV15 TGTGCCACCAGCAGAGTTGACAGGGAATATGGCTACACCTTC CATSRVDREYGYTF
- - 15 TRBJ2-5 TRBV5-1 TGCGCCAGCAGCTTGGGGGACCCATCCTACAATGAGCAGTACTTC CASSLGDPSYNEQYF
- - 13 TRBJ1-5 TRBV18 TGTGCCAGCTTACCCGACCTTAATCAGCCCCAGCATTTT CASLPDLNQPQHF
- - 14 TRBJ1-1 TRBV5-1 TGCGCCAGCAGCAGGCAGACAGGGAACACTGAAGCTTTCTTT CASSRQTGNTEAFF
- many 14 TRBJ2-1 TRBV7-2 TGTGCCAGCAGCTTAGGAGGCAGGAACAATGAGCAGTTCTTC CASSLGGRNNEQFF
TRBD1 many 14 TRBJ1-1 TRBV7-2 TGTGCCAGCAGCCAGGACAGGGGGAGGACTGAAGCTTTCTTT CASSQDRGRTEAFF